The rows below give T cell receptor beta chains drawn from one sample of a study of blood T cell repertoires in COVID-19. The repertoire was sequenced with immunoSEQ multiplex PCR; TCRdb's copy has only in-frame clones and lacks some. In the table there are 100,000 to 150,000 clones, 87% of which are singletons. Material for sequencing was peripheral blood. The receptors derive from a woman aged 55-69 years with acute or convalescent COVID-19. The CDR3 runs from the conserved cysteine through the conserved F or W. A D gene is named only where the DNA matches it firmly. Size values are once, few and many counts, or a class for expanded clones, and some rows have none.

abundance,v_gene,d_gene,j_gene,CDR3nt,CDR3aa
-,TRBV4-1,-,TRBJ1-4,TGCGCCAGCAGCCAAGATCCCCTTGGAGGGACCACTAATGAAAAACTGTTTTTT,CASSQDPLGGTTNEKLFF
once,TRBV6-5,-,TRBJ1-2,TGTGCCAGCGAAGGACAGAACTATGGCTACACCTTC,CASEGQNYGYTF
-,TRBV2,-,TRBJ1-1,TGTGCCAGCGGACAGAGGAACACTGAAGCTTTCTTT,CASGQRNTEAFF
-,TRBV4-1,TRBD1,TRBJ1-3,TGCGCCAGCAGCCTACGACAGGGGGCGGGAAACACCATATATTTT,CASSLRQGAGNTIYF
-,TRBV2,-,TRBJ1-2,TGTGCCAGCAGTGCGCGGGGGTATGGCTACACCTTC,CASSARGYGYTF
few,TRBV5-1,-,TRBJ1-1,TGCGCCAGCAGCGTGTACAGGAGCACTGAAGCTTTCTTT,CASSVYRSTEAFF
-,TRBV5-4,TRBD2,TRBJ2-5,TGTGCCAGCAGCTTGGGTATAGCGGGAGGATCTGAGACCCAGTACTTC,CASSLGIAGGSETQYF
-,TRBV2,TRBD2,TRBJ2-3,TGTGCCAGCACAGAGGGGAGGCTAGCGGGAACAGATACGCAGTATTTT,CASTEGRLAGTDTQYF
-,TRBV5-1,TRBD1,TRBJ1-6,TGCGCCAGCAGCCAGGGACAGGGGAATTCACCCCTCCACTTT,CASSQGQGNSPLHF
-,TRBV10-1,TRBD2,TRBJ2-1,TGCGCCAGCAGTGAGTCGACGACTAGCGGGTTTTACAATGAGCAGTTCTTC,CASSESTTSGFYNEQFF
-,TRBV5-1,-,TRBJ1-2,TGCGCCAGTCAGACTTCTCCGGGAGGAGGGTATGGCTACACCTTC,CASQTSPGGGYGYTF
-,TRBV19,-,TRBJ2-5,TGTGCCAGTAGTCGGATAGGGGTAGAGACCCAGTACTTC,CASSRIGVETQYF
-,TRBV6-5,TRBD1,TRBJ1-3,TGTGCCAGCAGTTACTCGACAGGGGGAAACACCATATATTTT,CASSYSTGGNTIYF
-,TRBV6-5,-,TRBJ2-3,TGTGCCAGCAGTTTTGGGGCGCGTGGCACAGATACGCAGTATTTT,CASSFGARGTDTQYF
-,TRBV2,-,TRBJ1-2,TGTGCCAGCAGTGATATATCTAACTATGGCTACACCTTC,CASSDISNYGYTF
-,TRBV18,-,TRBJ1-3,TGTGCCAGCTCACCTCAGACAGGATACTCTGGAAACACCATATATTTT,CASSPQTGYSGNTIYF
-,TRBV6-1,-,TRBJ2-4,TGTGCCAGCAGTGAACAGGGGTCCAAAAACATTCAGTACTTC,CASSEQGSKNIQYF
once,TRBV4-1,TRBD1,TRBJ2-5,TGCGCCAGCAGCCGGCTTAGGGGGCTGGAGACCCAGTACTTC,CASSRLRGLETQYF
-,TRBV20-1,-,TRBJ1-2,TGCAGTGCTAGTCCCCGGGGGGTGGACGGCTACACCTTC,CSASPRGVDGYTF
-,TRBV28,-,TRBJ1-1,TGTGCCAGCAGTACCACGGAGGGAGGGAACACTGAAGCTTTCTTT,CASSTTEGGNTEAFF
-,TRBV24-1,-,TRBJ2-3,TGTGCCACCAGTGAAACTACCCCAGATACGCAGTATTTT,CATSETTPDTQYF
-,TRBV28,-,TRBJ1-1,TGTGCCGCGCAGGTGAACACTGAAGCTTTCTTT,CAAQVNTEAFF
-,TRBV24-1,-,TRBJ2-3,TGTGCCACCAGTGATTTGTACAGGGCCACAGATACGCAGTATTTT,CATSDLYRATDTQYF
-,TRBV12-3/TRBV12-4,-,TRBJ2-5,TGTGCCAGCAGCTCGATAATCGGGACCCAGTACTTC,CASSSIIGTQYF
-,TRBV7-3,-,TRBJ1-1,TGTGCCAGCAGCAAAGGGGCAGGCACTGAAGCTTTCTTT,CASSKGAGTEAFF
-,TRBV19,TRBD2,TRBJ2-3,TGTGCCACACAAAACTGGCCTAGCGGATCCACAGATACGCAGTATTTT,CATQNWPSGSTDTQYF
-,TRBV29-1,-,TRBJ2-5,TGCAGCGTTGGTCTGAGCCAAGAGACCCAGTACTTC,CSVGLSQETQYF
-,TRBV7-2,-,TRBJ2-5,TGTGCCAGCAGCTTAGGACAAGGAAAGGAGACCCAGTACTTC,CASSLGQGKETQYF
-,TRBV27,-,TRBJ2-1,TGTGCCAGCAGTTTACTGGCAGGCCACTACAATGAGCAGTTCTTC,CASSLLAGHYNEQFF
-,TRBV3-1/TRBV3-2,-,TRBJ1-1,TGTGCCAGCAGCCCACTCGGGGGAACTGAAGCTTTCTTT,CASSPLGGTEAFF